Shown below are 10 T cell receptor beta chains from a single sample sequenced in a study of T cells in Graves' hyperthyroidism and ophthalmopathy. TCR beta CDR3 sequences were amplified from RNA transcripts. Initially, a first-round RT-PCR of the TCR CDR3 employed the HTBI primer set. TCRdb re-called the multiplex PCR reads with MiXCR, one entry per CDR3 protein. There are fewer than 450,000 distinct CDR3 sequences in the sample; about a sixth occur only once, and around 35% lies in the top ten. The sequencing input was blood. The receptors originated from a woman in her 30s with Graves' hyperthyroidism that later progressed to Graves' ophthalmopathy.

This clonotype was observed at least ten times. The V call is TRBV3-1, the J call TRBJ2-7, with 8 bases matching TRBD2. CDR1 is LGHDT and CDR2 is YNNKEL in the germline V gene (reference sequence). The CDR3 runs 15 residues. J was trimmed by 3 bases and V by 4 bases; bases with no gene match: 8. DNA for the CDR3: TGTGCCAGCAGCCGAGGAGCGGGAGATTACTACGAGCAGTACTTC. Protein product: CASSRGAGDYYEQYF.

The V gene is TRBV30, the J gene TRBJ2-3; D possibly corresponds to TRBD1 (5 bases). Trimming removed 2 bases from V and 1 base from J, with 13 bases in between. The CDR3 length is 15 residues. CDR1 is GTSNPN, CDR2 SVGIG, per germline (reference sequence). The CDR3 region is CAWSKGDRRTDTQYF. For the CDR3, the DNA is TGTGCCTGGAGTAAAGGCGACAGACGCACAGATACGCAGTATTTT.

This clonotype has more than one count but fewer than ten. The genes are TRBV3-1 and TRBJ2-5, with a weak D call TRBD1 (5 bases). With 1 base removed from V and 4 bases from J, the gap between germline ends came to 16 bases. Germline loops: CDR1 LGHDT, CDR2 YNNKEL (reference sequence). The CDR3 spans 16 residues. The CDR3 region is CASSQVGAQRRETQYF. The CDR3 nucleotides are TGTGCCAGCAGCCAAGTTGGGGCCCAGCGCCGAGAGACCCAGTACTTC.

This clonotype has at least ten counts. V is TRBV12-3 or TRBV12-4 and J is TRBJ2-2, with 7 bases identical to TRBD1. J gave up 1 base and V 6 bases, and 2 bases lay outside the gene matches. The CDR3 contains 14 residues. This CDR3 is CASRRTGNTGELFF. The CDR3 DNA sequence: TGTGCCAGCAGACGGACAGGGAACACCGGGGAGCTGTTTTTT.

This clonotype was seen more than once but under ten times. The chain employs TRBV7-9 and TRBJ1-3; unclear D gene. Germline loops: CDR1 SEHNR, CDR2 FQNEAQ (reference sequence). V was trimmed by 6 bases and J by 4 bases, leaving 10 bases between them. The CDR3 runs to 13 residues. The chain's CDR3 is CASSLITGNTIYF. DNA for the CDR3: TGTGCCAGCAGTCTTATAACCGGAAACACCATATATTTT.

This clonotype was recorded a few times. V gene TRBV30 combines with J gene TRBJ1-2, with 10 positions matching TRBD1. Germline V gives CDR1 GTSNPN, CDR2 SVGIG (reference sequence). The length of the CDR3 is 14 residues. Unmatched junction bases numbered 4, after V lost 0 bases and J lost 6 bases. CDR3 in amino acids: CAWSVGQGVNGYTF. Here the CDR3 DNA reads TGTGCCTGGAGTGTAGGACAGGGGGTCAATGGCTACACCTTC.

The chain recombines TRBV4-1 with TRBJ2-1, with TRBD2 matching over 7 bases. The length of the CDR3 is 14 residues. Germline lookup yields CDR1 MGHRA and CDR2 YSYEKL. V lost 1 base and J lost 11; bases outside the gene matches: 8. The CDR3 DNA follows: TGCGCCAGCAGCCAAGTCGAGGGAGCGGGGAAGCAGTTCTTC. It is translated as CASSQVEGAGKQFF.

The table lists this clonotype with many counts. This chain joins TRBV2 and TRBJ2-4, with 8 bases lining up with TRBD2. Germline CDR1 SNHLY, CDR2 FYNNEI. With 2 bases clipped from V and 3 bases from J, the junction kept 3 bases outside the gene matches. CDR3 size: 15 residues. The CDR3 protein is CASSERTSNKNIQYF. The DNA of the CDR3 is TGTGCCAGCAGTGAAAGGACTAGCAACAAAAACATTCAGTACTTC.

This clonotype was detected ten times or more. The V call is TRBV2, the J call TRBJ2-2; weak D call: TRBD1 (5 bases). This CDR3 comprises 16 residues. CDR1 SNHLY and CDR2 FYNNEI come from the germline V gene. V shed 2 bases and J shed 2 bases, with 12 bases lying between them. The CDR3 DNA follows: TGTGCCAGCAGTGAATCTTCAGGGTTCAACACCGGGGAGCTGTTTTTT. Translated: CASSESSGFNTGELFF.

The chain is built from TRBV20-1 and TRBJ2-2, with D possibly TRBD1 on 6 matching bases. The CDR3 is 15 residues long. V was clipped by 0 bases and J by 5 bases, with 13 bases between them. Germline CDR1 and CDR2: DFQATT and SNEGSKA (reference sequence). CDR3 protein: CSARDPTGRTGELFF. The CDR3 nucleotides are TGCAGTGCTAGAGATCCGACAGGACGGACCGGGGAGCTGTTTTTT.